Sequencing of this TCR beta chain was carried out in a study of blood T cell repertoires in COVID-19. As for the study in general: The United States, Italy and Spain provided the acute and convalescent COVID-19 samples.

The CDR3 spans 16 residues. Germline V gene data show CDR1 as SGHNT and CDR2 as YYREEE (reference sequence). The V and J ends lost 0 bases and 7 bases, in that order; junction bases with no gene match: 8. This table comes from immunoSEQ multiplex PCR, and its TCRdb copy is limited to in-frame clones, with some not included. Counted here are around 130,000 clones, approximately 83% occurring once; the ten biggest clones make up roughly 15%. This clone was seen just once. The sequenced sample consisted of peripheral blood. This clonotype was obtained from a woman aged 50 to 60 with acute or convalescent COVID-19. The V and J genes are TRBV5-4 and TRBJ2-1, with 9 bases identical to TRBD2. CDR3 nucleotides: TGTGCCAGCAGCTTGGATCCCGCGGGGGGGCTAAATGAGCAGTTCTTC. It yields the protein CASSLDPAGGLNEQFF.